This entry is about one T cell receptor (beta chain). This entry comes from a study of regulatory T cells in long-lasting Graves disease. Sequencing libraries for TCR beta were prepared with iRepertoire HTBI primers and Arm-PCR of CDR3 regions. Each CDR3 protein is one row after TCRdb ran MiXCR on the multiplex PCR reads. The sample consists of about 420,000 distinct CDR3 sequences, 16% of them appearing once. This CDR3 is built from 17 residues. Trimming took 6 bases from V and 5 from J; bases not matched to a gene: 8. Germline V CDR1 and CDR2: SGDLS, YYNGEE. Time point meaning: newly diagnosed GD, antithyroid drugs for less than 3 months. PBMC RNA served as the TCR library source. These records were also assigned to another study, of T cells in Graves' hyperthyroidism and ophthalmopathy. That source reports: Across 18 months, stable Graves' hyperthyroidism was marked by no progression to ophthalmopathy.

Sample: peripheral blood mononuclear cells (PBMCs), taken at new diagnosis, from a patient treated with antithyroid drugs. The chain carries TRBV9 and TRBJ2-2; TRBD2 matches 15 bases. The TCR sequence derives from a woman aged 18-29 years with Graves disease. CDR3 nucleotides: TGTGCCAGCACCCGGACTAGCGGGAGGGCCGGAACCGGGGAGCTGTTTTTT. Encoded protein: CASTRTSGRAGTGELFF.